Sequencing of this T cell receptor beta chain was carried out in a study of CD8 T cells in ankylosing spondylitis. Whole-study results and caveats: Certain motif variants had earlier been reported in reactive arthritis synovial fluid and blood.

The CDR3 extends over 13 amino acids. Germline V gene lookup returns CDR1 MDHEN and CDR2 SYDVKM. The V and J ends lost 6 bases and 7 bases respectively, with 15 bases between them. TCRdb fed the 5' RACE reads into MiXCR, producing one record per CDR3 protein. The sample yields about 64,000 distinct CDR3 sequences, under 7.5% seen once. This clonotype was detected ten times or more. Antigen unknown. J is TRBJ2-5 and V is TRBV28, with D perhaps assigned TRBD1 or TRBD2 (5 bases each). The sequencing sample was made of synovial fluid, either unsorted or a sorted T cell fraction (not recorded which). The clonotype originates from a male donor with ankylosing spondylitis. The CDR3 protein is CASRVGGVGTQYF. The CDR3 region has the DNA TGTGCCAGCAGGGTTGGGGGTGTGGGGACCCAGTACTTC.